This T cell receptor (beta chain) was documented in a study of T cells in Graves' hyperthyroidism and ophthalmopathy. The study, taken as a whole, reports: Most thyroid clonotypes expanded above 0.001 were also detected in blood. Ophthalmopathy and stable hyperthyroidism were told apart by a 13 V-J model.

CDR1 MNHEY and CDR2 SVGEGT come from the germline V gene. The CDR3 is 16 amino acids. Trimming took 2 bases from V and 3 from J; bases not matched to a gene: 8. This clonotype was observed many times. Its antigen remains unidentified. Patients between 18 and 65 years old had hyperthyroidism, newly diagnosed and lasting under 2 months. Cells are PBMCs isolated from roughly 9.2 ml of fresh blood. TCR beta CDR3 sequences were amplified from RNA transcripts. During a first-round RT-PCR of the TCR CDR3, the HTBI primer set was used. TCRdb re-derived calls from the multiplex PCR reads in MiXCR, one entry per CDR3 protein. The sample holds around 300,000 distinct CDR3 sequences; about 14% are singletons and the top ten take almost 8%.

The chain couples TRBV6-2 or TRBV6-3 to TRBJ2-5; 8 bases map to TRBD1. The receptor was derived from a woman aged 25-40 years with Graves' hyperthyroidism that later progressed to Graves' ophthalmopathy. Sequencing input: blood. CDR3 loop: CASSYVPGGKEETQYF. The CDR3 region has the DNA TGTGCCAGCAGTTACGTCCCAGGGGGCAAGGAAGAGACCCAGTACTTC.